This T cell receptor beta chain comes out of a study of quantifying T cell responses using KT2 cells. The overall study: RNA was reverse transcribed with TCR alpha and beta constant-region primers.

Each cDNA got a UMI-containing oligo ligated at its 3' end. First-round PCR used about 4 cycles and beta primers RC1.1 and RC1.2 covering TRBC1 and TRBC2. From the second PCR onward, TCR alpha and beta chains were processed separately. One entry per CDR3 protein, called by TCRdb with MiXCR from the UMI-ligation and nested PCR reads. The sample holds over 35,000 distinct CDR3 sequences, approximately 15% seen once. Known numbers of the T cell clone KT2 were added to PBMC. In this sample, this clonotype turned up a few times. Germline CDR1 reads LGHDT; CDR2 reads YNNKEL (reference sequence). The V end lost 5 bases, the J end lost 4 bases, and 18 bases lay between the germline ends. CDR3 length: 15 amino acids.

The rearrangement uses TRBV3-1 and TRBJ2-7; possibly TRBD1 for D (7 bases). The TCR sequence derives from a human donor. Sequencing was done on a sample of PBMCs spiked with cells of the T cell clone KT2. The CDR3 sequence: CASSGGTVNLYEQYF. The CDR3 DNA follows: TGTGCCAGCAGCGGCGGGACAGTGAACTTGTACGAGCAGTACTTC.